The 27 T cell receptor beta chains listed next were all sequenced from one sample in a study of type 1 regulatory T cells. One entry per CDR3 protein, called by TCRdb with MiXCR from the reads. The sample records approximately 90,000 distinct CDR3 sequences, about a third being singletons. Sequenced material: CD4+ T cells, either the whole sample or a sorted fraction (not recorded which). These receptors were collected from a human donor in good health.

Here the CDR3 reads CAWTSRLSYNEQFF. Here the CDR3 DNA reads TGTGCCTGGACCTCTCGGCTATCCTACAATGAGCAGTTCTTC. The genes are TRBV30 and TRBJ2-1; no firm D call. Germline V gene data show CDR1 as GTSNPN and CDR2 as SVGIG (reference sequence). V lost 4 bases, J lost 1 base, and 11 bases lay in between. This CDR3 comprises 14 residues.

The rearrangement uses TRBV4-1 and TRBJ2-1; 11 nucleotides line up with TRBD2. The germline CDR1 and CDR2 sequences are MGHRA and YSYEKL. The CDR3 is 16 amino acids. V gave up 0 bases and J gave up 4 bases; unmatched junction bases: 2. DNA for the CDR3: TGCGCCAGCAGCCAAGATGGGACTAGCGGATACAATGAGCAGTTCTTC. Its translation: CASSQDGTSGYNEQFF.

This clonotype has a handful of counts. The gene calls are TRBV6-1 and TRBJ2-1; TRBD2 agrees at 8 bases. Trimming cost V 8 bases and J 9 bases; bases outside gene matches: 9. The CDR3 spans 13 residues. The germline V gene encodes CDR1 MNHNS and CDR2 SASEGT. The CDR3 nucleotides are TGTGCCAGCGGCGGACTAGCCGGTAGTGAGCAGTTCTTC. This codes for CASGGLAGSEQFF.

This clonotype was detected only a few times. The chain recombines TRBV6-2 or TRBV6-3 with TRBJ2-3; weak D call: TRBD1 (6 bases). Germline V gives CDR1 MNHEY, CDR2 SVGEGT. With 6 bases removed from V and 4 bases from J, the gap between germline ends came to 17 bases. The CDR3 spans 15 residues. CDR3 nucleotide sequence: TGTGCCAGCAGAGGGATGCAGGGGCACGCAGATACGCAGTATTTT. It yields the protein CASRGMQGHADTQYF.

This clonotype has more than one count but fewer than ten. V is TRBV5-1 and J is TRBJ2-7; D unclear. Germline V lookup: CDR1 SGHRS, CDR2 YFSETQ. V gave up 1 base and J gave up 5 bases, with 16 bases separating them. This CDR3 has 15 residues. Here the CDR3 reads CASSLRGIGPDEQYF. The CDR3 DNA reads as TGCGCCAGCAGCTTGCGCGGTATAGGGCCCGACGAGCAGTACTTC.

The chain uses TRBV12-3 or TRBV12-4 and TRBJ2-4; D tentatively fits TRBD1 or TRBD2 (6 bases each). The CDR3 is 14 residues long. V shed 8 bases and J shed 9 bases, with 20 bases lying between them. The CDR3 protein is CASGSMEGGGIQYF. Here the CDR3 DNA reads TGTGCCAGCGGATCCATGGAGGGGGGCGGCATTCAGTACTTC.

At least ten counts were recorded for this clonotype. The V call is TRBV5-1, the J call TRBJ2-1; D unresolved. Germline V CDR1 and CDR2: SGHRS, YFSETQ. Deletions cut 4 bases from V and 1 base from J, with 12 bases between. The CDR3 loop spans 15 amino acids. The CDR3 protein is CASSQSPSSYNEQFF. For the CDR3, the DNA is TGCGCCAGCAGCCAGAGTCCTTCTTCCTACAATGAGCAGTTCTTC.

V usage is TRBV3-1 and J usage is TRBJ2-1; 7 bases are shared with TRBD2. Germline values: CDR1 LGHDT, CDR2 YNNKEL (reference sequence). The CDR3 totals 14 residues. With 2 bases clipped from V and 3 bases from J, the junction kept 1 base outside the gene matches. The CDR3 DNA reads as TGTGCCAGCAGCCAAAGGACTAGCTACAATGAGCAGTTCTTC. Translating it yields CASSQRTSYNEQFF.

The V gene is TRBV27, the J gene TRBJ1-3; D gene unclear. The CDR3 runs 17 residues. Trimming pared 6 bases from V and 0 bases from J, leaving 18 bases between. CDR1 MNHEY and CDR2 SMNVEV come from the germline V gene (reference sequence). The CDR3 DNA reads as TGTGCCAGCAGCCCAGGATCAGAATTCCTCTCTGGAAACACCATATATTTT. This sequence encodes CASSPGSEFLSGNTIYF.

The J gene is TRBJ2-7, the V gene TRBV14; 7 positions agree with TRBD2. Germline loops: CDR1 SGHDN, CDR2 FVKESK. V shed 7 bases and J 4 bases; nucleotides not matched to a gene: 16. The length of the CDR3 is 16 residues. CDR3 sequence reads: CASNPGLSAKMYEQYF. CDR3 DNA: TGTGCCAGCAACCCGGGACTAAGCGCTAAGATGTACGAGCAGTACTTC. Complete variable domain (other parts from reference TRBV14 and TRBJ2-7): EAGVTQFPSHSVIEKGQTVTLRCDPISGHDNLYWYRRVMGKEIKFLLHFVKESKQDESGMPNNRFLAERTGGTYSTLKVQPAELEDSGVYFCASNPGLSAKMYEQYFGPGTRLTVT.

This clonotype was seen a handful of times. The V call is TRBV11-2, the J call TRBJ2-3; 10 nucleotides line up with TRBD2. CDR3 length: 17 residues. CDR1 and CDR2 (germline): SGHAT, FQNNGV. V was clipped by 5 bases and J by 5 bases; unmatched bases: 13. Written as DNA, the CDR3 is TGTGCCAGCAGCCCCCGGGGGCTAGCGGGAGTTGGAGATACGCAGTATTTT. It is translated as CASSPRGLAGVGDTQYF.

J is TRBJ2-7 and V is TRBV20-1; 7 bases align to TRBD2. V shed 4 bases and J 2 bases; nucleotides not matched to a gene: 11. Germline CDR1 DFQATT, CDR2 SNEGSKA (reference sequence). This CDR3 region has 15 residues. The DNA for the CDR3 is TGCAGTGCTAATGAACCGGGGACTAATCCCTACGAGCAGTACTTC. Amino acids: CSANEPGTNPYEQYF.

The table lists this clonotype with a few counts. The V and J genes are TRBV21-1 and TRBJ2-3; no DNA check was done on the table's D call, TRBD1. TRBV21-1 is listed as a pseudogene. The CDR3 is made up of 16 amino acids. CDR3 DNA: TGTGCCAGCAGCACCCCAGTGGGGGCGAACGCAGATACGCAGTATTTT. It specifies CASSTPVGANADTQYF.

This clonotype is deemed medium-sized (0.01 to 0.1%). The chain links TRBV20-1 to TRBJ1-2; D is uncertain. Looked up from germline, CDR1 is DFQATT and CDR2 is SNEGSKA (reference sequence). This CDR3 has 12 residues. The ends were cut back, 6 bases at V and 8 bases at J, with 16 bases in the middle. CDR3 nucleotides: TGCAGTGCCCTGGACGGTAAAGGGGGCTACACCTTC. Amino acid sequence: CSALDGKGGYTF.

This clonotype was recorded only once. An end of the junction differs from the germline gene, which may be a read error. This chain links TRBV27 with TRBJ1-5; D not certain. Germline V gene sequence: CDR1 MNHEY, CDR2 SMNVEV (reference sequence). The CDR3 contains 14 residues. CDR3 sequence reads: CASSPRHYNQLQHF. The CDR3 DNA follows: TGTGCCAGCAGTCCGCGACACTACAATCAGCTCCAGCATTTT.

This clonotype was picked up many times. The chain uses TRBV20-1 and TRBJ2-5, with a possible D match to TRBD2 (6 bases). This CDR3 spans 12 amino acids. Germline V gives CDR1 DFQATT, CDR2 SNEGSKA (reference sequence). V was shortened by 1 base and J by 4 bases, with 7 bases between the two germline ends. The CDR3 nucleotides read TGCAGTGCTAGAGGCGGGGCAGAGACCCAGTACTTC. Protein sequence: CSARGGAETQYF.

This clonotype was counted a single time. The chain combines TRBV20-1 with TRBJ2-5; TRBD2 matches at 8 bases. The V and J ends lost 6 bases and 4 bases, in that order; junction bases with no gene match: 16. Looked up from germline, CDR1 is DFQATT and CDR2 is SNEGSKA (reference sequence). There are 16 residues in the CDR3. The CDR3 region has the DNA TGCAGTGCCCGGAACACGGGACTAGGGGTAGGAGAGACCCAGTACTTC. Translating gives CSARNTGLGVGETQYF.

The chain links TRBV20-1 to TRBJ1-5, with D unresolved. Trimming shortened V by 3 bases and J by 7 bases, and 10 bases separated the two germline ends. Per the germline V gene, CDR1 is DFQATT and CDR2 is SNEGSKA (reference sequence). The CDR3 is 12 amino acids. CDR3 DNA sequence: TGCAGTGCTAGGCCAGATTCGCAGCCCCAGCATTTT. Protein sequence: CSARPDSQPQHF.

J is TRBJ2-5 and V is TRBV7-3; 10 bases agree with TRBD2. V trimming: 5 bases; J trimming: 5 bases; junction bases outside the gene matches: 5. The CDR3 has 14 amino acids. Looked up from germline, CDR1 is SGHTA and CDR2 is FQGTGA. CDR3: CASSQGLAEETQYF. DNA of the CDR3: TGTGCCAGCAGCCAAGGACTAGCGGAGGAGACCCAGTACTTC.

In its sample, this clonotype was seen a few times. CDR3 region: CASSDRQERQYF. The CDR3 DNA follows: TGTGCCAGCAGTGATAGGCAGGAGAGGCAGTACTTC. This chain links TRBV2 with TRBJ2-7, with D unresolved. The CDR3 consists of 12 residues. Trimming took 3 bases from V and 9 from J, leaving 12 bases between them. Germline CDR1 is SNHLY and CDR2 is FYNNEI.

The chain uses TRBV5-1 and TRBJ2-1; no firm D call. Trimming stripped 4 bases from V and 0 bases from J, with 14 bases between. Germline CDR1 SGHRS, CDR2 YFSETQ. The CDR3 runs to 16 residues. CDR3 sequence reads: CASSTTPGSSYNEQFF. The CDR3 nucleotides are TGCGCCAGCAGCACGACCCCAGGTAGCTCCTACAATGAGCAGTTCTTC.

V is TRBV7-3 and J is TRBJ2-1; either TRBD1 or TRBD2 may supply D (5 bases each). Trimming shortened V by 3 bases and J by 2 bases, and 14 bases separated the two germline ends. The CDR3 runs 16 residues. Germline V gene lookup returns CDR1 SGHTA and CDR2 FQGTGA. CDR3 nucleotides: TGTGCCAGCAGCTTGGAGGACACTGGGGCCTACAATGAGCAGTTCTTC. It codes for CASSLEDTGAYNEQFF.

For this clonotype: One end of the junction varies from germline; a read error may be responsible. The chain uses TRBV7-2 and TRBJ2-6; the D gene is possibly TRBD1 (5 bases). The CDR3 is made up of 14 amino acids. The germline gives CDR1 SGHTA, CDR2 FQGNSA. CDR3 protein: CASSSQGGVNVLTF. The CDR3, as DNA: TGTGCCAGCAGCAGCCAGGGTGGGGTCAACGTCCTGACTTTC.

This clonotype was seen a few times. The gene calls are TRBV20-1 and TRBJ2-7, with unresolved D. CDR3 size: 14 residues. The germline V gene has CDR1 DFQATT and CDR2 SNEGSKA (reference sequence). The V gene lost 0 bases and the J gene lost 4 bases, with 13 bases spanning the gap. Here the CDR3 DNA reads TGCAGTGCTAGAGATCAGCCCTCTCGGTACGAGCAGTACTTC. It is translated as CSARDQPSRYEQYF.

In its sample, this clonotype was seen a few times. V is TRBV5-1 and J is TRBJ2-5; 8 positions match TRBD2. Losses at the gene ends were 0 bases for V and 7 bases for J; bases not matched to a gene: 8. This CDR3 region has 15 residues. The germline V gene has CDR1 SGHRS and CDR2 YFSETQ. CDR3 nucleotide sequence: TGCGCCAGCAGCTTGGCGGGACTAGATACGGGGACCCAGTACTTC. Amino acids: CASSLAGLDTGTQYF.

About this clonotype itself: Germline is not matched at one junction end, which may reflect a read error. In DNA, the CDR3 is TGCAGCGTTGAAGTGGGGAGCTCTGGAAACACCATATTTTTT. Its protein product is CSVEVGSSGNTIFF. This rearrangement joins TRBV29-1 to TRBJ1-3; D uncertain. The CDR3 loop spans 14 amino acids. The germline gives CDR1 SQVTM, CDR2 ANQGSEA.

This clonotype was detected a few times. The chain couples TRBV6-1 to TRBJ1-3; unclear D gene. CDR1 is MNHNS, CDR2 SASEGT, per germline. The CDR3 length is 18 residues. V lost 5 bases and J 0 bases, leaving 20 bases between the germline ends. The CDR3 region is CASSLRVGQLNSGNTIYF. The CDR3 DNA is TGTGCCAGCAGTCTCCGGGTTGGGCAGCTAAACTCTGGAAACACCATATATTTT.